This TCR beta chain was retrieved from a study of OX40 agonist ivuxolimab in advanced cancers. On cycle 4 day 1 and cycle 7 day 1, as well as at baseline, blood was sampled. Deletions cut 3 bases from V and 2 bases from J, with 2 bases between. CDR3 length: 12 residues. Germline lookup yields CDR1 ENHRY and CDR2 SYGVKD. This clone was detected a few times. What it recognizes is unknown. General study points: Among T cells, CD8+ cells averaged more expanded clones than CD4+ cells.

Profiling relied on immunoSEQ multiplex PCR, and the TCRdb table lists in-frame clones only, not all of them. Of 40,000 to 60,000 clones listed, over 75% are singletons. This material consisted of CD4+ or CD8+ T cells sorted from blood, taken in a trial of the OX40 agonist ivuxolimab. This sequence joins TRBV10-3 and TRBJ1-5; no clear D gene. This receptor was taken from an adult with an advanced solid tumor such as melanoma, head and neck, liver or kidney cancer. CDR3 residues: CAISDGNQPQHF. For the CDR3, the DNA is TGTGCCATCAGTGATGGCAATCAGCCCCAGCATTTT.